Below, one T cell receptor (beta chain) is given with its context. Its antigen is as yet unknown. PCR was performed using 60 Vbeta and 13 Jbeta primers. Assay used: immunoSEQ multiplex PCR; TCRdb lists only in-frame clones, some missing. Of around 150,000 clones in the sample, 71% were seen once. The germline gives CDR1 MGHRA, CDR2 YSYEKL. The germline V and J ends were trimmed by 1 base and 2 bases, with 12 bases remaining between them. This CDR3 comprises 16 residues. This sample is drawn from a study of cytomegalovirus exposure and HLA in healthy donors. Study findings and constraints: Later analysis demonstrated an association between a missense DCLRE1C variant and TCR beta V- and J-gene trimming.

The TCR comes from a woman aged 25 to 39 in good health and CMV-seronegative. This rearrangement joins TRBV4-1 to TRBJ1-5, with D unclear. Specimen: PBMCs. The CDR3 sequence: CASSQGPQQGNQPQHF. CDR3 DNA sequence: TGCGCCAGCAGCCAAGGCCCACAGCAAGGCAATCAGCCCCAGCATTTT.